Shown below are 18 T cell receptor beta chains from a single sample sequenced in a study of T cell repertoires in cytomegalovirus infection (dated by TCRdb to between 2019 and 2020). Sequencing instrument: Illumina HiSeq 1500. Through fastp at Q25 and MiXCR, TCRdb rebuilt clones from the public reads, retaining in-frame beta chains. Rows are unified per CDR3 protein, each entry keeping the most common DNA and genes. Present in this sample are about 360,000 distinct CDR3 sequences, 15% to 20% of which were seen just once. Jointly, the top ten make up less than 9.5% of the sample. Source material: PBMCs. These receptor sequences come from a human donor in good health (CMV status not recorded). Some clones in this sample may be carry-over from other donors' samples.

Ten or more counts support this clonotype. This sequence joins TRBV20-1 and TRBJ2-1; D possibly uses TRBD1 or TRBD2 (5 bases each). This CDR3 region has 14 residues. V lost 5 bases to trimming and J lost 0 bases, with 11 bases between them. CDR1 is DFQATT, CDR2 SNEGSKA, per germline (reference sequence). The CDR3 loop reads CSAARGSSYNEQFF. CDR3 in DNA: TGCAGTGCTGCTCGGGGCAGCTCCTACAATGAGCAGTTCTTC.

The chain uses TRBV24-1 and TRBJ2-3; 9 positions agree with TRBD2. Germline values: CDR1 KGHDR, CDR2 SFDVKD. J was trimmed by 9 bases and V by 9 bases; bases with no gene match: 6. There are 12 residues in the CDR3. The chain's CDR3 is CATAASGETQYF. As DNA, the CDR3 is TGTGCCACCGCGGCTAGCGGGGAGACGCAGTATTTT.

The CDR3 is CSAWAFNEQFF. The CDR3 region has the DNA TGCAGTGCCTGGGCTTTTAATGAGCAGTTCTTC. The chain joins TRBV20-1 to TRBJ2-1; D remains ambiguous. The CDR3 is made up of 11 amino acids. Between the trimmed V and J ends, which lost 6 bases and 7 bases, there was a span of 10 bases. Looked up from germline, CDR1 is DFQATT and CDR2 is SNEGSKA (reference sequence).

J is TRBJ2-1 and V is TRBV18; D possibly matches TRBD1 or TRBD2 (5 bases each). V gave up 3 bases and J gave up 7 bases, with 13 bases separating them. Germline CDR1 is KGHSH and CDR2 is LQKENI. The CDR3 spans 14 residues. The CDR3 sequence is CASSPSGLINEQFF. DNA of the CDR3: TGTGCCAGCTCACCTTCGGGGCTGATAAATGAGCAGTTCTTC.

This clonotype was picked up a small number of times. The rearrangement uses TRBV20-1 and TRBJ1-3, with a possible D match to TRBD1 (6 bases). The CDR3 length is 14 residues. V was clipped by 2 bases and J by 2 bases, with 10 bases between them. The germline gives CDR1 DFQATT, CDR2 SNEGSKA (reference sequence). In DNA form, the CDR3 reads TGCAGTGCTAGAAGACAGGCTCCTGGAAACACCATATATTTT. As protein: CSARRQAPGNTIYF.

The rearrangement joins TRBV29-1 to TRBJ2-7; D remains ambiguous. The CDR3 is 11 amino acids. Germline CDR1 is SQVTM and CDR2 is ANQGSEA. V was trimmed by 1 base and J by 4 bases, leaving 5 bases between them. CDR3 residues: CSVEAGYEQYF. Written as DNA, the CDR3 is TGCAGCGTTGAAGCCGGGTACGAGCAGTACTTC.

This clonotype was seen a few times. The chain employs TRBV20-1 and TRBJ2-5; 8 bases are a match to TRBD2. CDR3 length equals 13 residues. Germline V CDR1 and CDR2: DFQATT, SNEGSKA (reference sequence). After removal of 1 base from V and 3 bases from J, the junction contained 1 base not matched to a gene. The CDR3 protein is CSARGLAKETQYF. The CDR3 region has the DNA TGCAGTGCTAGAGGACTAGCGAAAGAGACCCAGTACTTC.

This clonotype has just a few counts. The J gene is TRBJ2-5, the V gene TRBV20-1, with TRBD2 as a possible D gene (5 bases). V dropped 6 bases and J dropped 5 bases, with 13 bases sitting between them. The CDR3 loop spans 12 amino acids. The germline CDR1 and CDR2 sequences are DFQATT and SNEGSKA (reference sequence). The CDR3 region is CSARPGWETQYF. The CDR3 DNA sequence: TGCAGTGCCAGGCCGGGATGGGAGACCCAGTACTTC.

The chain joins TRBV10-3 to TRBJ1-5; the match to TRBD1 covers 7 bases. Germline V gives CDR1 ENHRY, CDR2 SYGVKD. J was trimmed by 7 bases and V by 3 bases; bases with no gene match: 6. The CDR3 spans 14 residues. CDR3 nucleotide sequence: TGTGCCATCAGTGAAACAGGGGTAGGGCAGCCCCAGCATTTT. This translates into CAISETGVGQPQHF.

This chain joins TRBV7-2 and TRBJ2-5, with 8 bases fitting TRBD2. V was clipped by 1 base and J by 4 bases; unmatched bases: 8. CDR3 length equals 16 residues. CDR1 and CDR2 from the germline V gene are SGHTA and FQGNSA. CDR3 coding DNA: TGTGCCAGCAGCTTAGGAGTAGGCGGGGGGTTAGAGACCCAGTACTTC. Its translation is CASSLGVGGGLETQYF.

This clonotype has at least ten counts. The V and J genes are TRBV2 and TRBJ2-1, with D perhaps matching TRBD1 (6 bases). V lost 5 bases and J lost 4, with 12 bases in between. Looked up from germline, CDR1 is SNHLY and CDR2 is FYNNEI. The CDR3 runs to 14 residues. CDR3 loop: CASSSGVGYNEQFF. The CDR3 nucleotides are TGTGCCAGCAGTTCAGGGGTGGGGTACAATGAGCAGTTCTTC.

This clonotype was counted between two and nine times. This chain connects TRBV14 to TRBJ2-3; D gene uncertain. The V end lost 4 bases, the J end lost 0 bases, and 8 bases lay between the germline ends. This CDR3 region has 14 residues. Germline-derived CDR1 and CDR2 are SGHDN and FVKESK. Written as DNA, the CDR3 is TGTGCCAGCAGCCTGCTGCGGAGCACAGATACGCAGTATTTT. It codes for CASSLLRSTDTQYF.

The chain employs TRBV27 and TRBJ2-7; the match to TRBD1 covers 12 bases. The CDR3 runs 13 residues. The germline V gene has CDR1 MNHEY and CDR2 SMNVEV (reference sequence). For the CDR3, the DNA is TGTTGGGGGACAGGGGGCGGTGACTACGAGCAGTACTTC. It encodes CWGTGGGDYEQYF.

This clonotype came up many times. This chain links TRBV7-2 with TRBJ2-5; 7 bases match TRBD2. From germline, CDR1 is SGHTA and CDR2 FQGNSA. Losses at the gene ends were 8 bases for V and 5 bases for J; bases not matched to a gene: 2. The CDR3 extends over 11 amino acids. The CDR3 spells CASLGGETQYF. The DNA for the CDR3 is TGTGCCAGCCTGGGAGGGGAGACCCAGTACTTC.

This clonotype was observed a handful of times. The chain couples TRBV2 to TRBJ1-5, with 10 bases aligning to TRBD1. Germline CDR1 and CDR2: SNHLY and FYNNEI. The V and J ends lost 6 bases and 7 bases, in that order; junction bases with no gene match: 9. This CDR3 is 15 amino acids long. The chain's CDR3 is CASRRDRGLWQPQHF. Here the CDR3 DNA reads TGTGCCAGCAGGAGGGACAGGGGATTGTGGCAGCCCCAGCATTTT.

This clonotype was counted at least ten times. The chain combines TRBV10-3 with TRBJ1-1; perhaps TRBD1 as D (5 bases). Germline CDR1 is ENHRY and CDR2 is SYGVKD. CDR3 length: 17 amino acids. V was clipped by 4 bases and J by 3 bases, with 21 bases between them. The chain's CDR3 is CAISGGAEGRVDTEAFF. The CDR3, as DNA: TGTGCCATCAGTGGTGGGGCCGAAGGTAGAGTGGACACTGAAGCTTTCTTT.

The chain recombines TRBV6-5 with TRBJ1-1; D is perhaps TRBD1 (6 bases). The V end was cut by 2 bases, the J end by 5 bases, with 9 bases between. The CDR3 is made up of 13 amino acids. The germline gives CDR1 MNHEY, CDR2 SVGAGI. The CDR3 DNA reads TGTGCCAGCAGTTACGGAGGACAGACTGAAGCTTTCTTT. Protein: CASSYGGQTEAFF.

This clonotype was recorded at least ten times. The J gene is TRBJ2-5, the V gene TRBV7-7, with D tentatively TRBD1 (5 bases). Germline lookup yields CDR1 SSHAT and CDR2 FNYEAQ (reference sequence). The CDR3 contains 15 residues. V was cut by 0 bases and J by 2 bases, with 10 bases left in between. The CDR3 reads CASSLAPRVQETQYF. The CDR3 DNA reads TGTGCCAGCAGCTTAGCGCCCAGGGTACAAGAGACCCAGTACTTC. The whole variable domain, filled in from reference TRBV7-7 and TRBJ2-5, reads GAGVSQSPRYKVTKRGQDVTLRCDPISSHATLYWYQQALGQGPEFLTYFNYEAQPDKSGLPSDRFSAERPEGSISTLTIQRTEQRDSAMYRCASSLAPRVQETQYFGPGTRLLVL.